This T cell receptor beta chain comes out of a study of T cells after yellow fever vaccination. Across the study: Researchers used SMART-Seq v4 Ultra Low Input to prepare fractions that had low cell numbers.

Study conclusions and caveats: The secondary response showed a weaker magnitude and a faster peak, day 5 versus 15.

It was through 5'RACE template switching that TCR cDNA was made, with a universal primer site and UMIs added. TCRdb re-called the 5' RACE reads with MiXCR, one entry per CDR3 protein. The profile shows 310,000 or so distinct CDR3 sequences, approximately 3.8% of them singletons. CDR3 length equals 18 residues. V shed 4 bases, J shed 1 base, and the junction held 8 bases outside the gene matches. Germline CDR1 and CDR2: SGHRS and YFSETQ. This clonotype was counted many times. Its cognate antigen is unknown. Sequencing used PBMCs, obtained on the day of the yellow fever booster vaccination. The receptor comes from a man aged 18 to 30 who received the YFV17D yellow fever vaccine. J is TRBJ2-3 and V is TRBV5-1, with TRBD2 matching over 14 bases. The CDR3 region has the DNA TGCGCCAGCAGCCCGGGAGGACTAGCGGGGGGCCGCACAGATACGCAGTATTTT. It codes for CASSPGGLAGGRTDTQYF.